These 32 T cell receptor beta chains share one sample of origin, sequenced in a study of cytomegalovirus exposure and HLA in healthy donors. The PCR contained 60 Vbeta and 13 Jbeta primers. The repertoire was sequenced with immunoSEQ multiplex PCR; TCRdb's copy has only in-frame clones and lacks some. The sample lists under 300,000 clones; roughly 89% were seen once. Sequencing was done on a sample of PBMCs. All receptors derive from a man aged 35 to 55 in good health and CMV-seropositive.

The chain carries TRBV19 and TRBJ2-7; 8 bases match TRBD2. Germline values: CDR1 LNHDA, CDR2 SQIVND (reference sequence). The CDR3 covers 15 residues. The V and J ends lost 3 bases and 7 bases, in that order; junction bases with no gene match: 11. The CDR3 reads CASSITAGAFGEQYF. The CDR3 region has the DNA TGTGCCAGTAGTATCACAGCGGGAGCCTTTGGGGAGCAGTACTTC. Full variable domain (remainder filled in from reference TRBV19 and TRBJ2-7): DGGITQSPKYLFRKEGQNVTLSCEQNLNHDAMYWYRQDPGQGLRLIYYSQIVNDFQKGDIAEGYSVSREKKESFPLTVTSAQKNPTAFYLCASSITAGAFGEQYFGPGTRLTVT.

The genes are TRBV27 and TRBJ1-5, with TRBD1 matching over 10 bases. The CDR3 spans 15 residues. The trim removed 6 bases at V and 2 bases at J, leaving 4 bases unmatched. Looked up from germline, CDR1 is MNHEY and CDR2 is SMNVEV (reference sequence). Written as DNA, the CDR3 is TGTGCCAGCAGCCGGGACAGGGGTGGCAATCAGCCCCAGCATTTT. Amino acid sequence: CASSRDRGGNQPQHF.

This sequence joins TRBV5-1 and TRBJ2-2, with TRBD2 identical over 7 bases. Germline trimming cut 4 bases from V and 1 base from J; bases unmatched to any gene: 10. The germline V gene encodes CDR1 SGHRS and CDR2 YFSETQ. This CDR3 comprises 17 residues. CDR3 coding DNA: TGCGCCAGCAGCACCTCTAGCGGAGGAGGGAACACCGGGGAGCTGTTTTTT. This gives the protein CASSTSSGGGNTGELFF.

This clone is a singleton in its sample. This chain joins TRBV29-1 and TRBJ2-1; D remains unclear. Germline lookup yields CDR1 SQVTM and CDR2 ANQGSEA. Trimming left V 1 base short and J 3 bases short, with 10 bases between. The CDR3 is 14 amino acids. In DNA, the CDR3 is TGCAGCGTTGAAGGCCCAGGCATCTACAATGAGCAGTTCTTC. Residues: CSVEGPGIYNEQFF.

V and J are TRBV4-1 and TRBJ2-5; tentative D call: TRBD2 (7 bases). Trimming shortened V by 0 bases and J by 5 bases, and 25 bases separated the two germline ends. This CDR3 has 19 amino acids. Germline CDR1 reads MGHRA; CDR2 reads YSYEKL. CDR3 DNA sequence: TGCGCCAGCAGCCAAGACCCCCTTAAACTAGCGAGGGGGAAGGAGACCCAGTACTTC. Its translation is CASSQDPLKLARGKETQYF.

V and J are TRBV6-4 and TRBJ1-1; D is uncertain. V lost 2 bases to trimming and J lost 1 base, with 5 bases between them. CDR1 and CDR2 (germline): MRHNA, SNTAGT. The CDR3 consists of 13 residues. The CDR3 loop is CASSDGENTEAFF. CDR3 DNA sequence: TGTGCCAGCAGTGACGGAGAGAACACTGAAGCTTTCTTT.

This chain joins TRBV6-5 and TRBJ2-3, with a tentative D call TRBD2 (6 bases). Trimming left V 0 bases short and J 8 bases short, with 18 bases between. Germline V gene sequence: CDR1 MNHEY, CDR2 SVGAGI. The CDR3 totals 16 residues. In nucleotides, the CDR3 is TGTGCCAGCAGTTACTCCTGGCGGGACCCGATCCGTACGCAGTATTTT. It is translated as CASSYSWRDPIRTQYF.

The chain combines TRBV6-5 with TRBJ1-5, with D possibly TRBD1 on 6 matching bases. Germline V lookup: CDR1 MNHEY, CDR2 SVGAGI. With 6 bases removed from V and 3 bases from J, the gap between germline ends came to 9 bases. The CDR3 has 13 residues. In DNA form, the CDR3 reads TGTGCCAGCAGGAGGACAGCCAATCAGCCCCAGCATTTT. It yields the protein CASRRTANQPQHF.

The J gene is TRBJ1-5, the V gene TRBV15; TRBD1 matches 9 bases. Losses at the gene ends were 5 bases for V and 5 bases for J; bases not matched to a gene: 7. There are 15 residues in the CDR3. From germline, CDR1 is LNHNV and CDR2 YYDKDF (reference sequence). The CDR3 DNA sequence: TGTGCCACCAGCGTACTAAGGGACAGGGATCAGCCCCAGCATTTT. Encoded protein: CATSVLRDRDQPQHF.

The chain is built from TRBV4-3 and TRBJ2-3; 7 bases align to TRBD2. J lost 0 bases, V lost 6 bases, and 9 bases had no gene match. The length of the CDR3 is 16 residues. Per the germline V gene, CDR1 is LGHNA and CDR2 is YSLEER. The DNA for the CDR3 is TGCGCCAGCAGTCCACTAGCGAGTCTGAGCACAGATACGCAGTATTTT. Translation: CASSPLASLSTDTQYF.

The J gene is TRBJ1-1, the V gene TRBV6-5; 7 bases fit TRBD1. With 2 bases clipped from V and 1 base from J, the junction kept 4 bases outside the gene matches. The length of the CDR3 is 15 residues. CDR1 is MNHEY and CDR2 is SVGAGI in the germline V gene. CDR3 sequence: CASSYNQGGNTEAFF. The CDR3 DNA follows: TGTGCCAGCAGTTACAACCAGGGGGGGAACACTGAAGCTTTCTTT.

The genes are TRBV11-2 and TRBJ2-7, with TRBD2 identical over 11 bases. The V gene end was trimmed by 5 bases and the J gene end by 4 bases; junction bases not matched to a gene: 7. CDR3 size: 15 residues. Germline lookup yields CDR1 SGHAT and CDR2 FQNNGV. In DNA, the CDR3 is TGTGCCAGCAGCCTCGGGACTAGCGGTATGTACGAGCAGTACTTC. Translated, it gives CASSLGTSGMYEQYF.

The rearrangement joins TRBV27 to TRBJ2-7; 13 nucleotides match TRBD2. Trimming took 3 bases from V and 6 from J; bases not matched to a gene: 5. CDR3 size: 15 residues. From germline, CDR1 is MNHEY and CDR2 SMNVEV (reference sequence). CDR3 DNA: TGTGCCAGCAGTTTCGGACTAGCGGGAGCAACCGAGCAGTACTTC. It codes for CASSFGLAGATEQYF.

The chain recombines TRBV7-9 with TRBJ1-2, with TRBD1 as a possible D gene (5 bases). Trimming stripped 6 bases from V and 7 bases from J, with 12 bases between. This CDR3 comprises 12 residues. The germline CDR1 and CDR2 sequences are SEHNR and FQNEAQ (reference sequence). Written as DNA, the CDR3 is TGTGCCAGCAGTCGCCGGGGGGGTGGCTACACCTTC. The encoded protein is CASSRRGGGYTF.

V usage is TRBV5-1 and J usage is TRBJ2-7; tentative D call: TRBD2 (5 bases). The V end lost 0 bases, the J end lost 1 base, and 11 bases lay between the germline ends. The CDR3 length is 15 residues. Germline assignment: CDR1 SGHRS and CDR2 YFSETQ. CDR3 in DNA: TGCGCCAGCAGCTTGGAGCCAGCGGAGTCCTACGAGCAGTACTTC. As protein: CASSLEPAESYEQYF.

The chain recombines TRBV30 with TRBJ2-1; D is possibly TRBD1 (5 bases). V was clipped by 0 bases and J by 7 bases, with 10 bases between them. The CDR3 contains 13 residues. Germline V CDR1 and CDR2: GTSNPN, SVGIG (reference sequence). The CDR3 loop reads CAWSVPPGNEQFF. For the CDR3, the DNA is TGTGCCTGGAGTGTACCCCCAGGGAATGAGCAGTTCTTC.

CDR3 in amino acids: CASSFSGSGDNEQFF. In nucleotides, the CDR3 is TGTGCCAGCAGCTTTAGCGGGAGCGGCGACAATGAGCAGTTCTTC. The V and J genes are TRBV7-3 and TRBJ2-1; 9 bases match TRBD2. Germline V gene data show CDR1 as SGHTA and CDR2 as FQGTGA. The CDR3 runs 15 residues. The J segment lost 5 bases and the V segment lost 3 bases, leaving 5 bases of the junction unmatched.

This clone came up once. This chain joins TRBV9 and TRBJ1-6; no reliable D call. Per the germline V gene, CDR1 is SGDLS and CDR2 is YYNGEE. V gave up 3 bases and J gave up 7 bases, with 14 bases separating them. CDR3 length: 15 amino acids. CDR3 sequence (DNA): TGTGCCAGCAGCGATTCCCCTGGGAGCAATTCACCCCTCCACTTT. Translated, it gives CASSDSPGSNSPLHF.

This chain connects TRBV2 to TRBJ1-2; D might be TRBD1 (5 bases). From germline, CDR1 is SNHLY and CDR2 FYNNEI. The CDR3 covers 13 residues. Trimming took 1 base from V and 7 from J, leaving 10 bases between them. The CDR3 protein is CASSEVQGSGYTF. Here the CDR3 DNA reads TGTGCCAGCAGTGAAGTTCAGGGAAGTGGCTACACCTTC.

CDR3: CASSIEGRSTDTQYF. The CDR3 DNA sequence: TGTGCCAGTAGTATCGAAGGCAGGAGCACAGATACGCAGTATTTT. The V call is TRBV19, the J call TRBJ2-3; no clear D gene. The germline CDR1 and CDR2 sequences are LNHDA and SQIVND (reference sequence). V dropped 3 bases and J dropped 0 bases, with 10 bases sitting between them. The CDR3 spans 15 residues.

The J gene is TRBJ1-1, the V gene TRBV28; tentatively, D is TRBD1 (5 bases). The germline V gene encodes CDR1 MDHEN and CDR2 SYDVKM. This CDR3 is built from 13 residues. Trimming pared 1 base from V and 8 bases from J, leaving 11 bases between. The CDR3 coding sequence is TGTGCCAGCAGTTTATCGACCTGGACAGAAGCTTTCTTT. Residues: CASSLSTWTEAFF.

J is TRBJ2-1 and V is TRBV6-4, with D maybe TRBD2 (6 bases). CDR1 and CDR2 (germline): MRHNA, SNTAGT. This CDR3 is built from 14 residues. V was clipped by 4 bases and J by 7 bases, with 14 bases between them. CDR3 residues: CASSGASGVNEQFF. The CDR3 coding sequence is TGTGCCAGCAGTGGGGCATCGGGGGTGAATGAGCAGTTCTTC.

The chain uses TRBV18 and TRBJ2-2; 10 bases map to TRBD2. Germline trimming cut 4 bases from V and 4 bases from J; bases unmatched to any gene: 9. This CDR3 is 17 amino acids long. CDR1 is KGHSH, CDR2 LQKENI, per germline. The CDR3 coding sequence is TGTGCCAGCTCACTCCAACGGACTAGCGGTGCCACCGGGGAGCTGTTTTTT. It is translated as CASSLQRTSGATGELFF.

This clone was picked up one time. This rearrangement joins TRBV19 to TRBJ1-3; no reliable D call. The CDR3 has 15 amino acids. V was clipped by 6 bases and J by 0 bases, with 12 bases between them. Germline V gene lookup returns CDR1 LNHDA and CDR2 SQIVND (reference sequence). CDR3 sequence: CASSPTESSGNTIYF. The CDR3, as DNA: TGTGCCAGTAGCCCCACCGAGAGCTCTGGAAACACCATATATTTT.

Here the CDR3 reads CASSLRSGVNNEQFF. As DNA, the CDR3 is TGTGCCAGCAGCTTGCGTAGCGGGGTAAACAATGAGCAGTTCTTC. The chain links TRBV5-8 to TRBJ2-1, with TRBD2 matching 8 bases. The V and J ends lost 1 base and 5 bases, in that order; junction bases with no gene match: 5. This CDR3 is built from 15 residues. Per germline, CDR1 SGHTS and CDR2 YDEGEE.

This chain connects TRBV7-2 to TRBJ2-3; no definite D call. Per the germline V gene, CDR1 is SGHTA and CDR2 is FQGNSA. The CDR3 runs 13 residues. Trimming left V 3 bases short and J 4 bases short, with 8 bases between. The CDR3 DNA reads as TGTGCCAGCAGCTTGAACTACGCAGATACGCAGTATTTT. Translation: CASSLNYADTQYF.

This clone appeared a single time. The genes are TRBV5-1 and TRBJ2-1, with D perhaps TRBD2 (6 bases). The V gene lost 4 bases and the J gene lost 4 bases, with 9 bases spanning the gap. The CDR3 totals 13 residues. Germline CDR1 and CDR2: SGHRS and YFSETQ. CDR3 in amino acids: CASSLSGYNEQFF. As DNA, the CDR3 is TGCGCCAGCAGCCTTAGCGGATACAATGAGCAGTTCTTC.

This rearrangement joins TRBV6-5 to TRBJ2-7; D unresolved. CDR3 size: 14 residues. The germline CDR1 and CDR2 sequences are MNHEY and SVGAGI. Trimming left V 8 bases short and J 0 bases short, with 14 bases between. The CDR3 DNA sequence: TGTGCCAGCTATAGACGGGTTAGCTCCTACGAGCAGTACTTC. Translating gives CASYRRVSSYEQYF.

The chain carries TRBV19 and TRBJ2-7; 7 positions match TRBD1. The J segment lost 7 bases and the V segment lost 5 bases, leaving 8 bases of the junction unmatched. Germline loops: CDR1 LNHDA, CDR2 SQIVND (reference sequence). This CDR3 has 13 residues. CDR3 in DNA: TGTGCCAGTAGTCAGACAGGGATTAGGGAGCAGTACTTC. This codes for CASSQTGIREQYF.

This chain uses TRBV9 with TRBJ2-1; 8 bases line up with TRBD2. The CDR3 spans 15 residues. The junction had 9 bases not matched to a gene; V was cut back by 0 bases and J by 10 bases. The germline CDR1 and CDR2 sequences are SGDLS and YYNGEE. The DNA of the CDR3 is TGTGCCAGCAGCGTAGTGGTCGGGAGGGATGGGGAGCAGTTCTTC. Residues: CASSVVVGRDGEQFF. Complete variable domain (other parts from reference TRBV9 and TRBJ2-1): DSGVTQTPKHLITATGQRVTLRCSPRSGDLSVYWYQQSLDQGLQFLIQYYNGEERAKGNILERFSAQQFPDLHSELNLSSLELGDSALYFCASSVVVGRDGEQFFGPGTRLTVL.

J is TRBJ2-5 and V is TRBV19, with TRBD2 as a possible D gene (6 bases). The DNA end is more similar to TRBJ2-7, so the J call may be wrong. This CDR3 has 13 residues. The germline gives CDR1 LNHDA, CDR2 SQIVND (reference sequence). This chain's CDR3 is CASSIASGDEQYF. The CDR3 nucleotides read TGTGCCAGTAGTATAGCTTCGGGAGACGAGCAGTACTTC.

V and J are TRBV13 and TRBJ1-1; 9 bases line up with TRBD1. This CDR3 is 18 amino acids long. Germline loops: CDR1 PRHDT, CDR2 FYEKMQ (reference sequence). The J segment lost 0 bases and the V segment lost 5 bases, leaving 13 bases of the junction unmatched. CDR3 DNA sequence: TGTGCCAGCAGCACACGGGACAGGGAGGTTAATTTGAACACTGAAGCTTTCTTT. Its protein is CASSTRDREVNLNTEAFF.